These 2 T cell receptor beta chains were sequenced from one sample in a study of cytomegalovirus exposure and HLA in healthy donors (dated by TCRdb to about 2017). Receptor amplification or capture employed the immunoSEQ multiplex PCR assay. In TCRdb, the immuneACCESS table is reduced to in-frame sequences with V and J assigned. These tables do not hold every clone; where another copy was compared, an unresolved V gene accounts for under half, and the others remain unexplained. In all, the sample holds approximately 280,000 clones, and more than 75% of those were seen once. Approximately 0.94% of the sample belongs to the ten largest clones. Sequenced material: PBMCs. The receptors here all came from a young woman in good health and CMV-seronegative.

This chain uses TRBV30 with TRBJ2-1; TRBD2 is a possible D gene (6 bases). Trimming removed 0 bases at V and 6 bases at J, with 15 bases between. In germline, CDR1 is GTSNPN, CDR2 SVGIG (reference sequence). CDR3 length: 15 amino acids. The CDR3 reads CAWSVPPSAFNEQFF. In DNA form, the CDR3 reads TGTGCCTGGAGTGTACCCCCTAGCGCCTTCAATGAGCAGTTCTTC.

A single count supports this clone. The rearrangement joins TRBV15 to TRBJ2-1; 7 bases fit TRBD2. The CDR3 contains 15 residues. With 1 base clipped from V and 0 bases from J, the junction kept 0 bases outside the gene matches. Germline loops: CDR1 LNHNV, CDR2 YYDKDF (reference sequence). The CDR3 DNA sequence: TGTGCCACCAGCAGAGGACTAGCCTCCTACAATGAGCAGTTCTTC. Residues: CATSRGLASYNEQFF.